Described below is a single TCR beta chain sequence and its context. Its antigen is as yet unknown. The CDR3 runs 17 residues. V was pared by 3 bases and J by 1 base, with 18 bases between. Per the germline V gene, CDR1 is MDHEN and CDR2 is SYDVKM. This sample was included in a study of circulating and synovial CD4+ cells in juvenile arthritis. General study points: T cell genome counts differed by at least an order of magnitude between CPL and CD4 samples. Overlap with synovium rose as more T cells were sequenced. Circulating pathogenic-like and bulk T cells looked alike by Vbeta family usage. Compared with bulk blood, circulating pathogenic-like lymphocytes shared substantially more CDR3 sequences with synovial T cells.

The protocol was immunoSEQ multiplex PCR, while the TCRdb copy is restricted to in-frame clones and leaves out a portion. The data show tens of thousands of clones, with about 95% seen just once and 0.15% to 0.2% held by the top ten. V and J are TRBV28 and TRBJ1-1; a weak D match, TRBD1 (6 bases). This clonotype was sampled from a human donor with juvenile idiopathic arthritis. Sequenced material: CD4+ T cells from blood. The CDR3 DNA reads as TGTGCCAGCAGTTTCTGGGGGCCCCTCGTCACGAACACTGAAGCTTTCTTT. Translated, it gives CASSFWGPLVTNTEAFF.